This T cell receptor beta chain comes out of a study of shared clonotypes between healthy human individuals. Study-wide results and caveats: Few donors limited the genetic and exposure-history diversity represented.

The study ran the assay at deep level. Only in-frame clones appear in the TCRdb table, and some are missing; sequencing was by immunoSEQ multiplex PCR. Of about 2 million clones in the sample, over 85% are singletons; the top ten hold less than 1.5%. Trimming pared 0 bases from V and 4 bases from J, leaving 6 bases between. Per germline, CDR1 SEHNR and CDR2 FQNEAQ (reference sequence). CDR3 length: 13 amino acids. Naive CD8 isolation took CD45RO-negative cells positively selected for CCR7 and excluded terminally differentiated effector memory CD45RA+ cells. Concerning this clone: Its target is unknown. Other DNA sequences from this sample encode an identical CDR3 as well.

The sequence was collected from a man between 18 and 29 years old in good health. The source material was naive CD8+ T cells sorted from blood. V gene TRBV7-9 combines with J gene TRBJ1-2, with D maybe TRBD1 (6 bases). The chain's CDR3 is CASSLAGGYGYTF. The DNA of the CDR3 is TGTGCCAGCAGCTTAGCAGGGGGCTATGGCTACACCTTC. Full variable domain (missing parts from reference TRBV7-9 and TRBJ1-2): DTGVSQNPRHKITKRGQNVTFRCDPISEHNRLYWYRQTLGQGPEFLTYFQNEAQLEKSRLLSDRFSAERPKGSFSTLEIQRTEQGDSAMYLCASSLAGGYGYTFGSGTRLTVV.